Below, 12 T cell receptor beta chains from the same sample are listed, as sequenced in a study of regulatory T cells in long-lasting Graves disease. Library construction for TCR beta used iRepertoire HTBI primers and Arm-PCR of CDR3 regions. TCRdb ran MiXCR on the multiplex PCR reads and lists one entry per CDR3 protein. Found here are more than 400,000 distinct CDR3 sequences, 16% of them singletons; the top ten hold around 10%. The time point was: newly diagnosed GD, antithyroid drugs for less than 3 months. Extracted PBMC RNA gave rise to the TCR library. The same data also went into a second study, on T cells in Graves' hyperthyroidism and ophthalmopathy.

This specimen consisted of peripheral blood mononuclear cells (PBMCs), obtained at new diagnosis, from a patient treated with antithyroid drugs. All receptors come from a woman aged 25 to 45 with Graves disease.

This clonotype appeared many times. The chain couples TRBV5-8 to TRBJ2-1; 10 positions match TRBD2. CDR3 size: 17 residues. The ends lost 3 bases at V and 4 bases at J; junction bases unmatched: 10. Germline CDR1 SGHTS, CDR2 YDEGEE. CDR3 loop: CASSWSLAGGLYNEQFF. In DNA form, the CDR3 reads TGTGCCAGCAGCTGGTCCTTAGCGGGAGGCCTATACAATGAGCAGTTCTTC.

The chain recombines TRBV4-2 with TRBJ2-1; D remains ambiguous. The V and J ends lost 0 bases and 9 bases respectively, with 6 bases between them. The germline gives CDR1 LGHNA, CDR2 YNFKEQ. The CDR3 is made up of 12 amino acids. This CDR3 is CASSQDGTEQFF. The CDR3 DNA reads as TGTGCCAGCAGCCAAGATGGAACTGAGCAGTTCTTC.

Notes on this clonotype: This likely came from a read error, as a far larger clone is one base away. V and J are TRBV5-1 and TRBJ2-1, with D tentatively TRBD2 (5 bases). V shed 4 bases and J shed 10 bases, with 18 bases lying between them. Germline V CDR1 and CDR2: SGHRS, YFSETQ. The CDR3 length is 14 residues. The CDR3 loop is CASSDPDSPYEQFF. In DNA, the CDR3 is TGCGCCAGCAGCGACCCGGACTCTCCCTACGAGCAGTTCTTC.

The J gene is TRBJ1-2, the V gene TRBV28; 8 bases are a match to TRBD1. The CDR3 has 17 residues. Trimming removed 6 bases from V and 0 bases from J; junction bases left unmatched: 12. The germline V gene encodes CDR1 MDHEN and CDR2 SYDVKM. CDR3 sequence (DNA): TGTGCCAGCAGCCGTCAGGGGGCAGTCTCCTCTAACTATGGCTACACCTTC. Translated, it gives CASSRQGAVSSNYGYTF.

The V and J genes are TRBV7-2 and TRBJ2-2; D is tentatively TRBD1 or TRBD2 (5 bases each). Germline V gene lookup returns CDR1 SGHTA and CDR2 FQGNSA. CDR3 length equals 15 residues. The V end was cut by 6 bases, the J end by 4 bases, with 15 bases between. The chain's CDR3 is CASRSPGRGTGELFF. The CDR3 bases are TGTGCCAGCAGATCGCCAGGGAGAGGCACCGGGGAGCTGTTTTTT.

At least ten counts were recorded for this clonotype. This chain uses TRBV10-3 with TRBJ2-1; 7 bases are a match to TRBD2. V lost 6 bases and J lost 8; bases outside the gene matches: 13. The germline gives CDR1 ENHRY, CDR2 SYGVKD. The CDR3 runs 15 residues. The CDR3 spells CAIREGRGTIDEQFF. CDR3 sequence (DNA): TGTGCCATCAGGGAGGGGCGCGGGACTATCGATGAGCAGTTCTTC.

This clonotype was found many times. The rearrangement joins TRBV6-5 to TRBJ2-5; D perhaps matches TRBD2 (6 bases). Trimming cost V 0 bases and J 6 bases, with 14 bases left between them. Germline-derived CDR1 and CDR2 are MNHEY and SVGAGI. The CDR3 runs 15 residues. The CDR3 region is CASSYSLQGGQTQYF. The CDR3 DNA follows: TGTGCCAGCAGTTACTCGCTTCAGGGAGGACAGACCCAGTACTTC.

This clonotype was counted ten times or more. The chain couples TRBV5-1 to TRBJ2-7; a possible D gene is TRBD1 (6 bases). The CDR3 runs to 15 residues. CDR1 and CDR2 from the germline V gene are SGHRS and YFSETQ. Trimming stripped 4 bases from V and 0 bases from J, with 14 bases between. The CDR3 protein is CASSTLQGISYEQYF. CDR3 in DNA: TGCGCCAGCAGCACCCTACAGGGAATCTCCTACGAGCAGTACTTC.

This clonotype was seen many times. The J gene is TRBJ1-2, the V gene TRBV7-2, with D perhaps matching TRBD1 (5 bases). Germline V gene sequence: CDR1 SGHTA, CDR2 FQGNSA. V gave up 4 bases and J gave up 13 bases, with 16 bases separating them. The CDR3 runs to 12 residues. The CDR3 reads CASSSRGEGLTF. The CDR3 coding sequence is TGTGCCAGCAGCTCCCGGGGGGAGGGTCTCACCTTC.

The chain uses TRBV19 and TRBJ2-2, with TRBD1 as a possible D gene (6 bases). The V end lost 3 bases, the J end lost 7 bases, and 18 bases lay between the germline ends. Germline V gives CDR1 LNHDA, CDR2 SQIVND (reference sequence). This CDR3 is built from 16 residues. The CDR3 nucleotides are TGTGCCAGTAGTATCCGGGACATCAGATTATACGGGGAGCTGTTTTTT. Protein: CASSIRDIRLYGELFF.

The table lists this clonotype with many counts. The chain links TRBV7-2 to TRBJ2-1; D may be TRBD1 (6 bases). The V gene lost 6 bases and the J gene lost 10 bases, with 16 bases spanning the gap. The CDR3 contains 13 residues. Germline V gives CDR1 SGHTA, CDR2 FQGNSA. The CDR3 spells CASRIGGSGEQFF. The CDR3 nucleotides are TGTGCCAGCAGGATAGGGGGATCAGGCGAGCAGTTCTTC.

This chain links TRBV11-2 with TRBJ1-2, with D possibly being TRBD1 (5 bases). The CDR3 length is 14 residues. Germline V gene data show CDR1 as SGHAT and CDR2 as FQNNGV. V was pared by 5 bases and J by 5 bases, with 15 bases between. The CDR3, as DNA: TGTGCCAGCAGCGCCGGGTTAGGGGTATATGGCTACACCTTC. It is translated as CASSAGLGVYGYTF.